This is a list of T cell receptor beta chains from one sample in a study of OX40 agonist ivuxolimab in advanced cancers. Profiling relied on immunoSEQ multiplex PCR, and the TCRdb table lists in-frame clones only, not all of them. Among around 56,000 clones, 82% were seen once, and the ten largest hold more than 1.1%. This specimen consisted of CD4+ or CD8+ T cells sorted from blood, obtained in a trial of the OX40 agonist ivuxolimab. The receptors shown here come from an adult with an advanced solid tumor such as melanoma, head and neck, liver or kidney cancer. The CDR3 runs from the conserved cysteine through the conserved F or W. The D gene is left open where the match is weak. A clone size is listed for some rows: how often the clone was seen (once, few, many), or a class if it is expanded.

CASSPLRGAVLFF	TGTGCCAGCTCACCACTCAGGGGAGCGGTCCTGTTTTTT	TRBJ1-4	TRBV18	NA	NA
CASSVGGQGAFGYTF	TGTGCCAGCAGCGTAGGCGGACAGGGGGCATTTGGCTACACCTTC	TRBJ1-2	TRBV9	TRBD1	NA
CASRKDRGIYGYTF	TGTGCCAGCAGAAAGGACAGGGGGATCTATGGCTACACCTTC	TRBJ1-2	TRBV6-1	TRBD1	NA
CSVGDTYEQYF	TGCAGCGTTGGAGACACCTACGAGCAGTACTTC	TRBJ2-7	TRBV29-1	NA	NA
CASSLDRALGTEAFF	TGTGCCAGCAGCTTAGACAGGGCCTTGGGTACTGAAGCTTTCTTT	TRBJ1-1	TRBV7-2	NA	NA
CSATPRGNTEAFF	TGCAGCGCCACTCCCCGGGGGAACACTGAAGCTTTCTTT	TRBJ1-1	TRBV29-1	NA	NA
CASRAGSANTEAFF	TGTGCCAGCAGGGCAGGGTCGGCGAACACTGAAGCTTTCTTT	TRBJ1-1	TRBV6-4	NA	NA
CASSSGLAGHPSRETQYF	TGTGCCAGCAGCTCGGGACTAGCGGGCCACCCTAGCAGAGAGACCCAGTACTTC	TRBJ2-5	TRBV7-2	TRBD2	NA
CASSYTGGGSSYEQYF	TGTGCCAGCAGTTACACCGGCGGGGGGAGCTCCTACGAGCAGTACTTC	TRBJ2-7	TRBV6-5	TRBD2	NA
CASSSLKEGYTQYF	TGTGCCAGCAGCTCCCTGAAAGAGGGGTATACGCAGTATTTT	TRBJ2-3	TRBV11-3	NA	few
CASSLGQGNPYEQYF	TGTGCCAGCAGCTTGGGACAGGGTAACCCCTACGAGCAGTACTTC	TRBJ2-7	TRBV5-6	TRBD1	NA
CASSPLRTGEGYTF	TGTGCCAGCTCACCACTACGGACAGGGGAGGGCTACACCTTC	TRBJ1-2	TRBV18	TRBD1	few
CASSPGGTGGYHEQYF	TGTGCCAGCAGCCCCGGGGGGACAGGGGGCTACCACGAGCAGTACTTC	TRBJ2-7	TRBV7-2	TRBD1	once
CASSRREGNGLGEKLFF	TGTGCCAGCAGCCGAAGGGAGGGGAACGGACTCGGAGAAAAACTGTTTTTT	TRBJ1-4	TRBV7-9	NA	NA
CASSGGGTGRTEAFF	TGTGCCAGCAGTGGGGGGGGGACAGGGAGGACTGAAGCTTTCTTT	TRBJ1-1	TRBV6-5	TRBD1	NA
CASTQTSADTGELFF	TGTGCCAGCACCCAGACTAGCGCGGACACCGGGGAGCTGTTTTTT	TRBJ2-2	TRBV2	TRBD2	few
CASRVAANTGELFF	TGTGCCAGCAGGGTCGCTGCGAACACCGGGGAGCTGTTTTTT	TRBJ2-2	TRBV6-1	NA	NA
CASSIKDTGRGYTF	TGTGCCAGTAGTATAAAAGACACCGGTAGAGGCTACACCTTC	TRBJ1-2	TRBV19	NA	NA
CASSEGLAGTDTQYF	TGTGCCAGCAGCGAGGGACTAGCGGGCACAGATACGCAGTATTTT	TRBJ2-3	TRBV7-2	TRBD2	NA
CASSLEVGAHTQYF	TGTGCCAGCAGCTTGGAGGTTGGAGCTCATACGCAGTATTTT	TRBJ2-3	TRBV5-4	NA	NA
CASTLAGGRETQYF	TGTGCCAGCACCCTAGCGGGAGGGCGGGAGACCCAGTACTTC	TRBJ2-5	TRBV27	TRBD2	NA
CAWSLRQVYGHGYTF	TGTGCCTGGAGTCTAAGACAGGTCTACGGTCATGGCTACACCTTC	TRBJ1-2	TRBV30	NA	few
CAWSDGRGRFGYTF	TGTGCCTGGAGTGACGGAAGGGGGCGTTTTGGCTACACCTTC	TRBJ1-2	TRBV30	TRBD1	NA
CAWSRDRAGELFF	TGTGCCTGGAGTAGGGACAGGGCCGGGGAGCTGTTTTTT	TRBJ2-2	TRBV30	TRBD1	NA
CASSKGLQGVENTEAFF	TGTGCCAGTAGTAAGGGGCTCCAGGGTGTGGAGAACACTGAAGCTTTCTTT	TRBJ1-1	TRBV19	NA	NA
CASNTQIRNEQFF	TGTGCCAGCAACACACAGATTCGGAATGAGCAGTTCTTC	TRBJ2-1	TRBV28	NA	once
CASSAGLNTEAFF	TGTGCCAGCTCAGCGGGCCTGAACACTGAAGCTTTCTTT	TRBJ1-1	TRBV18	NA	NA
CSVDKDVYGYTF	TGCAGCGTTGACAAGGATGTTTATGGCTACACCTTC	TRBJ1-2	TRBV29-1	NA	NA
CASTQALSNTEAFF	TGTGCCAGCACCCAGGCCCTATCTAACACTGAAGCTTTCTTT	TRBJ1-1	TRBV6-1	NA	NA
CASHGGTHNEQFF	TGTGCCAGCCACGGCGGGACCCACAATGAGCAGTTCTTC	TRBJ2-1	TRBV2	NA	once
CASRTLGEERPYEQYF	TGTGCCAGCAGGACTTTAGGGGAGGAGCGTCCCTACGAGCAGTACTTC	TRBJ2-7	TRBV27	NA	NA
CANGHKSYNEQFF	TGTGCCAACGGACATAAATCCTACAATGAGCAGTTCTTC	TRBJ2-1	TRBV19	NA	NA
CASSSSGWNQPQHF	TGTGCCAGCAGTTCGAGTGGGTGGAATCAGCCCCAGCATTTT	TRBJ1-5	TRBV6-5	NA	NA
CASSFPDRAYEQYF	TGTGCCAGCAGCTTCCCGGACAGGGCCTACGAGCAGTACTTC	TRBJ2-7	TRBV7-9	TRBD1	NA
CASSLVGRGNTQYF	TGTGCCAGCAGCTTAGTTGGCAGGGGGAATACGCAGTATTTT	TRBJ2-3	TRBV11-1	TRBD1	NA
CASSWVISGRDDEQFF	TGTGCCAGCAGCTGGGTGATTAGCGGGAGGGACGATGAGCAGTTCTTC	TRBJ2-1	TRBV7-9	TRBD2	NA
CASSATGNSPLHF	TGTGCCAGCAGCGCCACAGGGAACTCACCCCTCCACTTT	TRBJ1-6	TRBV9	NA	few
CASSVGARVAYEQYF	TGCGCCAGCAGTGTGGGGGCTAGGGTTGCCTACGAGCAGTACTTC	TRBJ2-7	TRBV10-2	NA	NA
CASSTGREIKNIQYF	TGTGCCAGTAGTACGGGACGGGAGATAAAAAACATTCAGTACTTC	TRBJ2-4	TRBV19	NA	NA
CASSRLGWNTEAFF	TGTGCCAGCAGCCGATTGGGGTGGAACACTGAAGCTTTCTTT	TRBJ1-1	TRBV11-2	NA	few
CASSQLTADSYNEQFF	TGCGCCAGCAGCCAACTTACAGCAGATTCCTACAATGAGCAGTTCTTC	TRBJ2-1	TRBV4-3	NA	NA
CATSRDRGRGYGYTF	TGTGCCACCAGCAGAGACCGGGGGCGAGGCTATGGCTACACCTTC	TRBJ1-2	TRBV15	NA	NA
CASSSNKGETQYF	TGTGCCAGCAGTAGCAATAAGGGAGAGACCCAGTACTTC	TRBJ2-5	TRBV6-5	NA	NA
CASRTGASYNSPLHF	TGTGCCAGTAGAACAGGGGCCTCCTATAATTCACCCCTCCACTTT	TRBJ1-6	TRBV19	TRBD1	NA
CASSQIGVSGANVLTF	TGTGCCAGCAGCCAGATTGGAGTCTCTGGGGCCAACGTCCTGACTTTC	TRBJ2-6	TRBV5-6	NA	NA
CATSADRENSGNTIYF	TGTGCCACCAGCGCAGACAGGGAGAACTCTGGAAACACCATATATTTT	TRBJ1-3	TRBV15	TRBD1	NA
CASRQGAAARNEQFF	TGTGCCAGCAGACAGGGGGCGGCTGCACGGAATGAGCAGTTCTTC	TRBJ2-1	TRBV2	TRBD1	NA
CASSETGLAYNEQFF	TGTGCCAGCAGCGAAACTGGACTAGCCTACAATGAGCAGTTCTTC	TRBJ2-1	TRBV6-1	TRBD2	NA
CASSLTPDTQYF	TGTGCCAGCAGCCTAACGCCGGATACGCAGTATTTT	TRBJ2-3	TRBV9	NA	NA
CASSLVGTSGNRGKFF	TGTGCCAGCAGCTTAGTGGGGACTAGCGGGAATCGTGGAAAGTTCTTC	TRBJ2-1	TRBV11-3	TRBD2	NA
CASSDLLAGGTGELFF	TGTGCCAGCAGTGATCTGCTAGCGGGAGGAACCGGGGAGCTGTTTTTT	TRBJ2-2	TRBV6-1	TRBD2	NA
CASSLFPAYGYTF	TGTGCCAGCAGTTTATTCCCCGCGTATGGCTACACCTTC	TRBJ1-2	TRBV27	NA	NA
CASCQSHSTDTQYF	TGCGCCAGCTGTCAATCACATAGCACAGATACGCAGTATTTT	TRBJ2-3	TRBV10-2	NA	NA
CASSSSGYSYNEQFF	TGTGCCAGCAGCTCTAGCGGATACTCCTACAATGAGCAGTTCTTC	TRBJ2-1	TRBV5-4	TRBD2	NA
CAWSVEGETQYF	TGTGCCTGGAGTGTAGAGGGCGAGACCCAGTACTTC	TRBJ2-5	TRBV30	NA	few
CASSLGTWGVSYNEQFF	TGTGCCAGCAGCTTAGGTACTTGGGGGGTCTCCTACAATGAGCAGTTCTTC	TRBJ2-1	TRBV7-8	NA	NA
CASRSGTAYSPLHF	TGTGCCAGCAGATCCGGGACGGCTTATTCACCCCTCCACTTT	TRBJ1-6	TRBV27	NA	NA
CASLKGGLSTYNEQFF	TGTGCCAGTCTGAAGGGGGGACTTTCAACGTACAATGAGCAGTTCTTC	TRBJ2-1	TRBV5-4	NA	once
CASCYRSSNTEAFF	TGTGCCAGCTGTTACCGAAGTTCGAACACTGAAGCTTTCTTT	TRBJ1-1	TRBV2	NA	NA